The clone carrying this T cell receptor (beta chain) was detected ten times or more. The antigen remains undetermined. This sample is drawn from a study of T cells after yellow fever vaccination. Study-level points and caveats: Bulk-population clonotypes that are abundant could appear as contaminants in FACS-sorted repertoires.

5'RACE template switching added a universal primer site and UMIs to TCR cDNA. TCRdb re-analysed the 5' RACE reads in MiXCR, keeping a single row per CDR3 protein. In the table there are about 47,000 distinct CDR3 sequences, around 7% of which are singletons. Sequenced here: CD8+ T cells sorted from PBMCs, sampled around 15 days after the first yellow fever vaccination. The receptor's source is a young man who received the YFV17D yellow fever vaccine.

The CDR3 region is CASSPNPTGAYGYTF. Here the CDR3 DNA reads TGTGCCAGCTCTCCAAACCCGACAGGGGCCTATGGCTACACCTTC. The rearrangement links TRBV18 to TRBJ1-2; 8 bases are shared with TRBD1. This CDR3 has 15 residues. CDR1 and CDR2 from the germline V gene are KGHSH and LQKENI. V was clipped by 6 bases and J by 4 bases; unmatched bases: 10.